These 22 T cell receptor beta chains were sequenced from one sample in a study of early T cells in non-severe SARS-CoV-2 infection. TCRdb called the 5' RACE reads again in MiXCR, with one record for every CDR3 protein. This sample has about 64,000 distinct CDR3 sequences; roughly 14% occur once, and the top ten carry about 4.2%. Sequenced sample: whole blood. These TCRs come from an adult who was a healthcare worker with PCR-confirmed SARS-CoV-2 infection or an uninfected control (not recorded which).

The chain joins TRBV5-1 to TRBJ1-4; D is uncertain. This CDR3 contains 15 residues. V dropped 0 bases and J dropped 5 bases, with 11 bases sitting between them. CDR1 is SGHRS, CDR2 YFSETQ, per germline. The CDR3 sequence is CASSLVESGNEKLFF. The CDR3, as DNA: TGCGCCAGCAGCTTGGTTGAGTCAGGCAATGAAAAACTGTTTTTT.

This chain joins TRBV29-1 and TRBJ2-5; 7 bases are a match to TRBD1. CDR1 and CDR2 from the germline V gene are SQVTM and ANQGSEA. The CDR3 sequence is 12 residues long. The trim removed 6 bases at V and 0 bases at J, leaving 1 base unmatched. The CDR3 is CSVGTDQETQYF. In DNA form, the CDR3 reads TGCAGCGTGGGGACAGACCAAGAGACCCAGTACTTC.

This clonotype turned up a few times. The chain is built from TRBV4-3 and TRBJ1-4; unclear D gene. CDR1 LGHNA and CDR2 YSLEER come from the germline V gene. Trimming took off 1 base at V and 8 bases at J, with 8 bases between the two ends. This CDR3 region has 13 residues. The CDR3 DNA sequence: TGCGCCAGCAGCCAAGTGGGCAGCGAAAAACTGTTTTTT. Amino acid sequence: CASSQVGSEKLFF.

The chain combines TRBV18 with TRBJ2-7; either TRBD1 or TRBD2 may fit D (5 bases each). Germline V CDR1 and CDR2: KGHSH, LQKENI. The CDR3 consists of 16 residues. The V gene lost 1 base and the J gene lost 5 bases, with 18 bases spanning the gap. The CDR3 loop reads CASSPRSSGAVHEQYF. CDR3 coding DNA: TGTGCCAGCTCACCACGGTCGTCCGGGGCGGTCCACGAGCAGTACTTC. Filled out from reference TRBV18 and TRBJ2-7, the complete variable domain reads NAGVMQNPRHLVRRRGQEARLRCSPMKGHSHVYWYRQLPEEGLKFMVYLQKENIIDESGMPKERFSAEFPKEGPSILRIQQVVRGDSAAYFCASSPRSSGAVHEQYFGPGTRLTVT.

This clonotype was seen a few times. This chain uses TRBV19 with TRBJ2-1; 8 bases are a match to TRBD2. The CDR3 has 16 residues. V was pared by 4 bases and J by 8 bases, with 13 bases of the junction left unmatched. Looked up from germline, CDR1 is LNHDA and CDR2 is SQIVND (reference sequence). This CDR3 is CASSKSRGGPKDEQFF. The CDR3 bases are TGTGCCAGTAGTAAGTCCCGGGGGGGGCCGAAGGATGAGCAGTTCTTC.

This clonotype was seen repeatedly, ten times or more. V and J are TRBV12-3 or TRBV12-4 and TRBJ2-2; D might be TRBD2 (6 bases). V was clipped by 3 bases and J by 0 bases, with 11 bases between them. The CDR3 covers 16 residues. The CDR3 DNA follows: TGTGCCAGCAGTTTGTTTGGGGGGACGAACACCGGGGAGCTGTTTTTT. Translating gives CASSLFGGTNTGELFF.

This clonotype has just a few counts. The rearrangement joins TRBV6-6 to TRBJ1-5, with 7 bases aligning to TRBD1. The V gene's germline CDR1 is MNHNY and CDR2 SVGAGI (reference sequence). After removal of 7 bases from V and 3 bases from J, the junction contained 9 bases not matched to a gene. The CDR3 is 15 residues long. CDR3: CASKRTGTDNQPQHF. In DNA form, the CDR3 reads TGTGCCAGCAAGAGGACTGGGACAGACAATCAGCCCCAGCATTTT.

In this sample, this clonotype turned up many times. The chain has TRBV24-1 and TRBJ2-3; the match to TRBD2 covers 12 bases. The J segment lost 3 bases and the V segment lost 3 bases, leaving 0 bases of the junction unmatched. Germline assignment: CDR1 KGHDR and CDR2 SFDVKD. CDR3 size: 15 residues. The CDR3 DNA reads TGTGCCACCAGTGATGGACTAGCGGGGACAGATACGCAGTATTTT. The encoded protein is CATSDGLAGTDTQYF.

The rearrangement uses TRBV3-1 and TRBJ1-2, with 7 positions matching TRBD1. J gave up 5 bases and V 4 bases, and 7 bases lay outside the gene matches. CDR1 LGHDT and CDR2 YNNKEL come from the germline V gene (reference sequence). This CDR3 region has 14 residues. The CDR3 here is CASSPQGRSYGYTF. In DNA form, the CDR3 reads TGTGCCAGCAGCCCACAGGGGCGATCGTATGGCTACACCTTC. Drawing the rest from reference TRBV3-1 and TRBJ1-2, the complete variable domain is DTAVSQTPKYLVTQMGNDKSIKCEQNLGHDTMYWYKQDSKKFLKIMFSYNNKELIINETVPNRFSPKSPDKAHLNLHINSLELGDSAVYFCASSPQGRSYGYTFGSGTRLTVV.

The chain has TRBV20-1 and TRBJ2-7; D unresolved. V dropped 1 base and J dropped 6 bases, with 7 bases sitting between them. The CDR3 extends over 11 amino acids. CDR1 is DFQATT and CDR2 is SNEGSKA in the germline V gene (reference sequence). The CDR3 DNA sequence: TGCAGTGCTAGAGGCGTCGGCGAGCAGTACTTC. Translated, it gives CSARGVGEQYF.

The V call is TRBV29-1, the J call TRBJ2-3; 7 bases align to TRBD2. CDR3 length equals 14 residues. The V and J ends lost 5 bases and 6 bases, in that order; junction bases with no gene match: 11. Germline V gene lookup returns CDR1 SQVTM and CDR2 ANQGSEA. CDR3: CSVTGTTVADTQYF. In nucleotides, the CDR3 is TGCAGCGTTACCGGGACTACCGTTGCGGATACGCAGTATTTT.

This clonotype was picked up a small number of times. J is TRBJ2-7 and V is TRBV5-4, with D possibly being TRBD1 or TRBD2 (5 bases each). V lost 0 bases and J 3 bases, leaving 10 bases between the germline ends. Germline CDR1 SGHNT, CDR2 YYREEE (reference sequence). This CDR3 spans 14 amino acids. In DNA form, the CDR3 reads TGTGCCAGCAGCTTGGCCGGGGCCGACTACGAGCAGTACTTC. Protein product: CASSLAGADYEQYF. Looking up the rest from reference TRBV5-4 and TRBJ2-7 gives the full variable domain: ETGVTQSPTHLIKTRGQQVTLRCSSQSGHNTVSWYQQALGQGPQFIFQYYREEENGRGNFPPRFSGLQFPNYSSELNVNALELDDSALYLCASSLAGADYEQYFGPGTRLTVT.

Only a few counts were recorded for this clonotype. The V and J genes are TRBV4-1 and TRBJ2-5, with 7 bases fitting TRBD1. The CDR3 sequence is 12 residues long. Trimming took 10 bases from V and 0 from J; bases not matched to a gene: 2. CDR1 is MGHRA, CDR2 YSYEKL, per germline. The CDR3 DNA is TGCGCCACCCAGGGGGACCAAGAGACCCAGTACTTC. It encodes CATQGDQETQYF.

The J gene is TRBJ1-1, the V gene TRBV3-1, with TRBD1 matching over 7 bases. Germline CDR1 LGHDT, CDR2 YNNKEL (reference sequence). Unmatched junction bases numbered 8, after V lost 4 bases and J lost 9 bases. The CDR3 contains 13 residues. CDR3 sequence: CASSPGTALKAFF. In nucleotides, the CDR3 is TGTGCCAGCAGCCCCGGGACAGCCCTAAAAGCTTTCTTT.

The chain links TRBV10-1 to TRBJ2-3; D is undetermined. The germline V gene encodes CDR1 WNHNN and CDR2 SYGVQD (reference sequence). CDR3 length equals 17 residues. V was trimmed by 4 bases and J by 4 bases, leaving 21 bases between them. CDR3 in amino acids: CASSGAPESTLPDTQYF. For the CDR3, the DNA is TGCGCCAGCAGTGGGGCCCCGGAATCTACCCTACCAGATACGCAGTATTTT.

The chain is built from TRBV10-3 and TRBJ2-3; 7 bases match TRBD2. Germline values: CDR1 ENHRY, CDR2 SYGVKD. V lost 3 bases to trimming and J lost 8 bases; unmatched junction nucleotides: 11. CDR3 length: 15 amino acids. The CDR3: CAISDERTRGVTQYF. CDR3 coding DNA: TGTGCCATCAGTGACGAGAGGACTAGAGGAGTTACGCAGTATTTT.

This chain links TRBV5-1 with TRBJ1-1, with D hard to call. V lost 1 base and J lost 4, with 11 bases in between. The CDR3 totals 14 residues. Germline V CDR1 and CDR2: SGHRS, YFSETQ. The chain's CDR3 is CASSLSTYGTEAFF. The CDR3 DNA is TGCGCCAGCAGCTTGAGTACATACGGCACTGAAGCTTTCTTT.

The chain is built from TRBV4-1 and TRBJ2-3, with D maybe TRBD1 (6 bases). Per germline, CDR1 MGHRA and CDR2 YSYEKL. V lost 4 bases and J 4 bases, leaving 9 bases between the germline ends. This CDR3 contains 13 residues. This CDR3 reads CASSRTGPDTQYF. CDR3 sequence (DNA): TGCGCCAGCAGCCGTACAGGGCCAGATACGCAGTATTTT.

The gene calls are TRBV5-1 and TRBJ2-1; a possible D gene is TRBD2 (5 bases). Germline V gene sequence: CDR1 SGHRS, CDR2 YFSETQ. V lost 0 bases and J 8 bases, leaving 9 bases between the germline ends. CDR3 length: 13 amino acids. CDR3 loop: CASSLEPSHEQFF. The CDR3 nucleotides read TGCGCCAGCAGCTTGGAGCCTAGCCATGAGCAGTTCTTC.

The chain carries TRBV12-3 or TRBV12-4 and TRBJ2-2; tentative D call: TRBD2 (7 bases). Trimming removed 0 bases from V and 4 bases from J, with 9 bases in between. The CDR3 is 15 residues long. The CDR3 reads CASSLAGGPTGELFF. CDR3 coding DNA: TGTGCCAGCAGTTTAGCGGGGGGGCCCACCGGGGAGCTGTTTTTT.

This clonotype was seen many times. The rearrangement joins TRBV4-3 to TRBJ2-1; 11 bases match TRBD2. Trimming cost V 1 base and J 4 bases; bases outside gene matches: 6. The V gene's germline CDR1 is LGHNA and CDR2 YSLEER. CDR3 length equals 17 residues. The CDR3 nucleotides read TGCGCCAGCAGCCAAGCCCTTACTAGCGGGGGATACAATGAGCAGTTCTTC. Amino acids: CASSQALTSGGYNEQFF.

This clonotype appeared a few times. The V gene is TRBV4-3, the J gene TRBJ2-3, with 7 bases fitting TRBD1. Looked up from germline, CDR1 is LGHNA and CDR2 is YSLEER. Trimming cost V 5 bases and J 6 bases; bases outside gene matches: 14. This CDR3 has 16 residues. CDR3: CASSSKLQGQGDTQYF. DNA of the CDR3: TGCGCCAGCAGCAGCAAACTACAGGGGCAGGGGGATACGCAGTATTTT.